The 27 T cell receptor beta chains presented below share a single source sample, sequenced in a study of blood T cells in healthy people across ages. A second PCR, run for about 7 to 11 cycles, used a sample-barcoded 5' primer plus a J-beta primer mix. Each CDR3 protein is one row after TCRdb ran MiXCR on the 5' RACE reads. The sample includes hundreds of thousands of distinct CDR3 sequences, 20% to 25% seen only once; the top ten take around 3.4%. The specimen was blood. Receptors originate from a man in his sixties or seventies in good health.

The V gene is TRBV18, the J gene TRBJ1-1; TRBD1 matches 7 bases. Germline CDR1 KGHSH, CDR2 LQKENI. V dropped 5 bases and J dropped 1; count of bases not matched to a gene: 1. CDR3 length equals 13 residues. The CDR3 is CASSGTANTEAFF. Written as DNA, the CDR3 is TGTGCCAGCTCAGGGACAGCGAACACTGAAGCTTTCTTT.

This clonotype was picked up a small number of times. The chain combines TRBV10-1 with TRBJ2-2; 7 nucleotides align to TRBD1. The CDR3 covers 14 residues. Germline loops: CDR1 WNHNN, CDR2 SYGVQD (reference sequence). Trimming cost V 3 bases and J 3 bases; bases outside gene matches: 1. CDR3 protein: CASSEQGYTGELFF. Here the CDR3 DNA reads TGCGCCAGCAGTGAACAGGGGTACACCGGGGAGCTGTTTTTT.

This chain joins TRBV24-1 and TRBJ1-5; 7 positions agree with TRBD1. V dropped 5 bases and J dropped 3; count of bases not matched to a gene: 3. Germline V gene data show CDR1 as KGHDR and CDR2 as SFDVKD. The length of the CDR3 is 14 residues. This chain's CDR3 is CATSGGTDNQPQHF. CDR3 in DNA: TGTGCCACCAGTGGCGGGACAGACAATCAGCCCCAGCATTTT.

This clonotype was seen a single time. It may be a read error: a sequence one base away is much more abundant. The rearrangement links TRBV28 to TRBJ2-4; maybe TRBD1 (6 bases). Germline V CDR1 and CDR2: MDHEN, SYDVKM. The CDR3 has 16 amino acids. The CDR3 reads CASSSSGARAKKIQYF. CDR3 DNA: TGTGCCAGCAGTTCGTCAGGGGCCAGGGCCAAAAAGATTCAGTACTTC.

The chain combines TRBV27 with TRBJ2-3; D unresolved. This CDR3 has 13 residues. Trimming removed 6 bases at V and 2 bases at J, with 9 bases between. Per germline, CDR1 MNHEY and CDR2 SMNVEV (reference sequence). The CDR3 DNA sequence: TGTGCCAGCAGACCGGTCTTCACAGATACGCAGTATTTT. Protein product: CASRPVFTDTQYF.

J is TRBJ2-1 and V is TRBV7-2; TRBD1 aligns across 8 bases. The J call could be wrong; TRBJ2-5 is a better fit for the DNA end. CDR3 length equals 16 residues. From germline, CDR1 is SGHTA and CDR2 FQGNSA. The CDR3 here is CASSLAYWTGWGTQYF. Here the CDR3 DNA reads TGTGCCAGCAGCTTAGCCTATTGGACAGGGTGGGGGACCCAGTACTTC.

J is TRBJ1-2 and V is TRBV5-6, with a weak D call TRBD1 (6 bases). The CDR3 sequence is 13 residues long. Per the germline V gene, CDR1 is SGHDT and CDR2 is YYEEEE. V was pared by 1 base and J by 6 bases, with 10 bases between. The DNA for the CDR3 is TGTGCCAGCAGCTTGAAGGGGGTGAATGGCTACACCTTC. It yields the protein CASSLKGVNGYTF.

CDR3 loop: CASTMTTRSSGANVLTF. The CDR3 DNA is TGTGCCAGCACCATGACAACACGAAGCTCTGGGGCCAACGTCCTGACTTTC. The chain employs TRBV6-2 or TRBV6-3 and TRBJ2-6, with D uncertain. Trimming cost V 7 bases and J 0 bases, with 16 bases left between them. The CDR3 is made up of 17 amino acids. The germline V gene encodes CDR1 MNHEY and CDR2 SVGEGT.

A few counts support this clonotype. The chain has TRBV20-1 and TRBJ2-5; TRBD2 agrees at 13 bases. The V segment lost 5 bases and the J segment 2 bases; nucleotides outside the gene matches: 11. Germline V gene data show CDR1 as DFQATT and CDR2 as SNEGSKA (reference sequence). This CDR3 is built from 17 residues. As DNA, the CDR3 is TGCAGTGCTCAACTAGCGGGAGGGTCAGATCTACAAGAGACCCAGTACTTC. The encoded protein is CSAQLAGGSDLQETQYF.

V and J are TRBV10-3 and TRBJ2-5; 9 bases are shared with TRBD2. The junction had 1 base not matched to a gene; V was cut back by 0 bases and J by 5 bases. CDR3 size: 14 residues. The germline V gene has CDR1 ENHRY and CDR2 SYGVKD. The CDR3 here is CAISESSGSETQYF. The DNA of the CDR3 is TGTGCCATCAGTGAGTCTAGCGGGAGTGAGACCCAGTACTTC.

The V call is TRBV11-2, the J call TRBJ2-5; 11 nucleotides align to TRBD2. The closer fit of TRBJ2-1 to the DNA end suggests the J call may be wrong. CDR1 and CDR2 from the germline V gene are SGHAT and FQNNGV. This CDR3 has 15 amino acids. The CDR3 sequence is CASSSSGLADDEQFF. DNA of the CDR3: TGTGCCAGCAGTTCCTCGGGACTAGCGGACGATGAGCAGTTCTTC.

V usage is TRBV7-2 and J usage is TRBJ2-1; the D gene is possibly TRBD1 (6 bases). The assigned J gene may be wrong: the sequence end matches TRBJ2-5 better. The CDR3 runs 14 residues. CDR1 and CDR2 from the germline V gene are SGHTA and FQGNSA. This CDR3 is CASGPPGHPLPQYF. Written as DNA, the CDR3 is TGTGCCAGCGGACCGCCGGGACACCCGTTGCCCCAGTACTTC.

This clonotype was observed a few times. The J gene is TRBJ2-1, the V gene TRBV24-1, with 7 positions matching TRBD1. Trimming removed 1 base from V and 2 bases from J; junction bases left unmatched: 1. The CDR3 contains 15 residues. Per germline, CDR1 KGHDR and CDR2 SFDVKD. Here the CDR3 reads CATSDFGTAYNEQFF. DNA for the CDR3: TGTGCCACCAGTGATTTCGGGACAGCCTACAATGAGCAGTTCTTC.

This clonotype was seen a handful of times. This chain joins TRBV20-1 and TRBJ1-4; the D is unclear. This CDR3 region has 11 residues. Germline V gene lookup returns CDR1 DFQATT and CDR2 SNEGSKA (reference sequence). CDR3 nucleotide sequence: TGCAGCTGCCGACACGATGAAAAACTGTTTTTT. Amino acid sequence: CSCRHDEKLFF.

This clonotype was seen only a few times. Sequence at one end of the junction differs from germline and may be a read error. This sequence joins TRBV20-1 and TRBJ2-4; perhaps TRBD2 as D (5 bases). The germline gives CDR1 DFQATT, CDR2 SNEGSKA (reference sequence). This CDR3 is built from 15 residues. The CDR3 spells CSARSTSLAKNIRYF. In DNA form, the CDR3 reads TGCAGTGCTAGGTCAACGTCCCTAGCCAAAAACATTCGGTACTTC.

To note about this clonotype: One end of the junction is discordant with germline, which a read error may explain. The chain couples TRBV3-1 to TRBJ1-1; D remains unclear. The CDR3 has 14 amino acids. Germline V gene lookup returns CDR1 LGHDT and CDR2 YNNKEL (reference sequence). CDR3 residues: CASTQHNRGTHAFF. In DNA form, the CDR3 reads TGTGCCAGCACCCAACACAATCGGGGAACCCATGCTTTCTTT.

The chain recombines TRBV3-1 with TRBJ2-2, with D possibly being TRBD1 (6 bases). CDR3 length: 14 amino acids. Between the trimmed V and J ends, which lost 4 bases and 4 bases, there was a span of 10 bases. CDR1 LGHDT and CDR2 YNNKEL come from the germline V gene (reference sequence). The CDR3 region is CASSPGHRTGELFF. CDR3 bases: TGTGCCAGCAGCCCGGGACATCGCACCGGGGAGCTGTTTTTT.

This clonotype was seen a handful of times. The rearrangement joins TRBV24-1 to TRBJ2-1; 8 positions match TRBD2. Unmatched junction bases numbered 11, after V lost 2 bases and J lost 9 bases. CDR3 size: 16 residues. Germline loops: CDR1 KGHDR, CDR2 SFDVKD. For the CDR3, the DNA is TGTGCCACCAGTGATTCCGGGACTAGGCTTTATTCTGAGCAGTTCTTC. Encoded protein: CATSDSGTRLYSEQFF.

The rearrangement joins TRBV20-1 to TRBJ2-5; 10 bases are shared with TRBD2. V lost 0 bases and J lost 4; bases outside the gene matches: 11. The CDR3 covers 17 residues. Germline loops: CDR1 DFQATT, CDR2 SNEGSKA (reference sequence). CDR3 protein: CSARDGGASGRGETQYF. The CDR3 DNA sequence: TGCAGTGCTAGAGATGGGGGGGCTAGCGGGAGAGGAGAGACCCAGTACTTC.

There are a few counts of this clonotype. V gene TRBV6-5 combines with J gene TRBJ1-3; the match to TRBD1 covers 7 bases. The CDR3 is 17 amino acids. The trim removed 2 bases at V and 2 bases at J, leaving 9 bases unmatched. Germline V CDR1 and CDR2: MNHEY, SVGAGI. In DNA form, the CDR3 reads TGTGCCAGCAGTTACCCCGGGACAGCTGGAACTGGAAACACCATATATTTT. It specifies CASSYPGTAGTGNTIYF.

The chain links TRBV19 to TRBJ1-5; possibly TRBD1 for D (6 bases). Germline CDR1 and CDR2: LNHDA and SQIVND (reference sequence). The V gene lost 6 bases and the J gene lost 5 bases, with 14 bases spanning the gap. The CDR3 contains 14 residues. This CDR3 is CASRLSGGDQPQHF. CDR3 coding DNA: TGTGCCAGTAGGCTGTCCGGGGGCGATCAGCCCCAGCATTTT.

The V and J genes are TRBV10-3 and TRBJ1-4; D is perhaps TRBD1 (5 bases). The CDR3 is 14 residues long. From germline, CDR1 is ENHRY and CDR2 SYGVKD. The germline V and J ends were trimmed by 6 bases and 4 bases, with 12 bases remaining between them. The CDR3 sequence is CAIRNQGINEKLFF. Written as DNA, the CDR3 is TGTGCCATCAGAAATCAGGGTATTAATGAAAAACTGTTTTTT.

Here the CDR3 reads CASSLTAGVSNEQFF. The CDR3 DNA follows: TGCGCCAGCAGCTTGACAGCGGGAGTTTCGAATGAGCAGTTCTTC. The chain recombines TRBV5-1 with TRBJ2-1, with 8 bases that match TRBD2. Trimming cost V 1 base and J 7 bases; bases outside gene matches: 7. In germline, CDR1 is SGHRS, CDR2 YFSETQ. This CDR3 spans 15 amino acids.

This clonotype was recorded at least ten times. J is TRBJ2-5 and V is TRBV5-1; 14 positions agree with TRBD2. The J call may be in error: the DNA end matches TRBJ2-1 better. This CDR3 is 16 amino acids long. Per germline, CDR1 SGHRS and CDR2 YFSETQ. CDR3 in DNA: TGCGCCAGCAGCTACACCGGGACTAGCGGGAGAGATGAGCAGTTCTTC. Amino acids: CASSYTGTSGRDEQFF.

There are many counts of this clonotype. The CDR3 loop reads CASRADRIETQYF. The CDR3 nucleotides are TGTGCCAGCAGGGCGGACAGGATAGAGACCCAGTACTTC. The chain is built from TRBV2 and TRBJ2-5, with 7 nucleotides matching TRBD1. The V gene end was trimmed by 6 bases and the J gene end by 4 bases; junction bases not matched to a gene: 5. Germline V gene sequence: CDR1 SNHLY, CDR2 FYNNEI. The CDR3 is made up of 13 amino acids.

Of note for this clonotype: A junction boundary mismatches the germline segment, possibly from a read error. This chain connects TRBV28 to TRBJ1-2, with a possible D match to TRBD1 (6 bases). The CDR3 sequence is 15 residues long. Germline loops: CDR1 MDHEN, CDR2 SYDVKM. CDR3 sequence (DNA): TGTGCCAGCGGTTTAGCGGCAGGGGAACTGTATGGCTACACCTTC. It codes for CASGLAAGELYGYTF.

J is TRBJ2-7 and V is TRBV7-6; no reliable D call. V gave up 1 base and J gave up 0 bases, with 10 bases separating them. CDR1 is SGHVS and CDR2 is FNYEAQ in the germline V gene. The CDR3 spans 15 residues. The CDR3 nucleotides read TGTGCCAGCAGCTTAGAGGTGGAGTACTCCTACGAGCAGTACTTC. Its protein product is CASSLEVEYSYEQYF.